The clone carrying this T cell receptor beta chain was seen more than once but under ten times. This record belongs to a study of CD8+CD57+ T cells in acquired aplastic anemia. Whole-study context: Roughly 3.2 ug was the average amount of DNA from sorted CD4+ and CD8+ cells.

Profiling of TCR beta VDJ combinations and CDR3 sequences used genomic DNA as template. TCRdb itself ran the reads through MiXCR, one entry per CDR3 protein. Here the sample spans some 150,000 distinct CDR3 sequences, 70% to 75% being singletons. An expansion of CD8+CD57+ cells by flow cytometry had been shown in patients chosen for sequencing. Each of the patients presented with severe acquired aplastic anemia. Germline CDR1 reads DFQATT; CDR2 reads SNEGSKA (reference sequence). This CDR3 is 13 amino acids long. The V end was cut by 4 bases, the J end by 6 bases, with 15 bases between. Sequencing was performed on sorted CD4+, CD8+, or CD8+CD57+ T cells (not recorded which) from PBMCs. The rearrangement links TRBV20-1 to TRBJ2-5; the D gene could be TRBD1 or TRBD2 (5 bases each). The clonotype was recovered from a human donor with aplastic anemia. The chain's CDR3 is CSATRDGTKTQYF. The DNA of the CDR3 is TGCAGTGCTACCCGGGACGGAACAAAGACCCAGTACTTC.